Described below is a single T cell receptor (beta chain) sequence and its context. In its sample, this clonotype was seen once. The clone's antigen remains unknown. It has no much larger one-base neighbor in the sample; base qualities were not kept. Donors were around 37 systemically healthy Caucasian individuals from Russia aged 6 to 90 years. Each donor gave 8 to 10 milliliters of peripheral blood, drawn into EDTA-treated Vacutainer tubes. PBMCs were isolated by Ficoll-Paque density-gradient centrifugation, with at least 6 million obtained per sample. Total RNA was extracted from PBMCs with Trizol reagent, with at least 6 micrograms obtained per sample. The percentages of naive CD45RAhigh/CD27high T cells were determined by flow cytometry on a PBMC aliquot from every donor. To prepare the library, 5' RACE was applied. Sequencing used an Illumina HiSeq 2500. The second PCR ran for about 7 to 11 cycles and used a J-beta primer mix along with a sample-barcoded 5' primer. Each TCR beta cDNA molecule received a unique molecular identifier from a template-switch 5' adaptor carrying 12 random nucleotides. Each sample yielded at least 2.5 million CDR3-containing paired-end reads. The Mint cDNA synthesis kit, primed by a TRBC-specific oligonucleotide, was used to synthesize first-strand cDNA from all RNA. After uracil-DNA glycosylase treatment, a first 18-cycle PCR used universal primers M1SS and BC2_uni_R on all cDNA. The original methods were these. For normalization, 1 million high-quality reads, each with a distinct molecular identifier, were randomly selected from each sample. Instead of being binned into consensus sequences, reads with shared molecular identifiers were discarded. MiTCR, with a Q25 quality threshold and the strictest error-elimination algorithm, was used for CDR3 identification, clonotype clustering and error correction. A nonparametric unseen species model using Euler transformation provided a lower-bound estimate of total TCR beta diversity. The public sequencing data were trimmed at Q25 with fastp and processed into clonotypes with MiXCR by TCRdb, which kept only in-frame beta chains. CDR3 protein duplicates are merged, each entry listing the most common genes and DNA. The V and J calls follow TCRdb's processing rather than the paper's. The sample records over 600,000 distinct CDR3 sequences, around 50% of which are singletons. The leading ten clones occupy roughly 25% of the sample.

This sample stems from a study of blood T cells in healthy people across ages (dated by TCRdb to about 2015). Background on the whole study: In model experiments, template switching captured roughly one uniquely barcoded TCR beta cDNA molecule for every two T cells. Age-related changes in TCR beta repertoire diversity were measured in the study by deep sequencing normalized with unique cDNA molecular identifiers. The donors were split into four age groups: young (average 16 years), middle-aged (39), aged (62) and long-lived (approximately 89). To avoid experimental bias, donors of different ages were spread randomly across the sequencing lanes. The study analyzed two additional independent replicas of 1 million unique cDNA reads from the same blood draw for two donors, one aged 18 to 29 and one aged 80 or older. The research as a whole found: Because profiling used bulk unsorted PBMCs, naive and antigen-experienced compartments could not be compared conclusively. Because the CMV infection status of the donors was unknown, age-related changes in expanded clonotypes may potentially have been confounded. Compared with the aged group, the long-lived group had more naive CD4+ T cells, fewer expanded clones and increased TCR diversity, suggesting age selection. The percentage of naive T cells measured by flow cytometry correlated strongly with observed TCR beta diversity. Estimates of total diversity based on one million sequenced T cells were considered lower bounds and underestimates. As age increased, observed TCR beta diversity per million T cells dropped in a roughly linear way, and a significant reduction was already evident by age roughly 40.

From the cysteine up to the phenylalanine, the CDR3 has a length of 12 residues. Only the CDR3 portion is preserved as DNA: 36 bases, with reading frame beginning at the first base. CDR1 and CDR2 (ENHRY, SYGVKD) derive from the germline V gene. The V and J ends are trimmed by 8 bases and 5 bases, leaving 9 bases between them. Recombination joined TRBV10-3 with TRBJ2-2, with no confidently assigned D gene. This sequence was found in a man aged 35-49 years in good health. Sequenced: blood. The CDR3 sequence is CAIAMETGELFF. The bases read TGTGCCATCGCAATGGAGACCGGGGAGCTGTTTTTT.